The rows below give T cell receptor beta chains drawn from one sample of a study of cytomegalovirus exposure and HLA in healthy donors. Repertoires were generated with immunoSEQ multiplex PCR, while TCRdb's copy carries only in-frame clones and drops some. The repertoire consists of about 95,000 clones, with less than 85% occurring once and the leading ten covering roughly 20%. Sequencing was done on a sample of PBMCs. The source of these receptors is a young man in good health and CMV-seropositive. The CDR3 runs from the conserved cysteine through the conserved F or W.

V gene	J gene	CDR3 length	CDR3 protein
TRBV9	TRBJ1-2	13	CASSPSGNYGYTF
TRBV5-1	TRBJ1-1	14	CASSQPAGNTEAFF
TRBV6-6	TRBJ1-5	13	CASSYPSNQPQHF
TRBV19	TRBJ2-7	13	CASSNGQVEEQYF
TRBV30	TRBJ1-2	12	CAWSRSRDGYTF
TRBV5-1	TRBJ2-3	18	CASSPGLAGGHRADTQYF
TRBV12-5	TRBJ2-7	14	CASGLAPHTYEQYF
TRBV5-1	TRBJ2-7	16	CASSWLPDGGPYEQYF
TRBV2	TRBJ1-1	13	CATAPQANTEAFF
TRBV29-1	TRBJ2-1	13	CSVDYGSNGEQFF
TRBV7-2	TRBJ1-2	15	CASSLTLTEDYGYTF
TRBV5-1	TRBJ2-1	15	CASSLDSGTYNEQFF
TRBV6-5	TRBJ1-1	15	CASSYSGTGRTEAFF
TRBV28	TRBJ2-3	17	CASSSTPRLAVTDTQYF
TRBV19	TRBJ2-3	14	CAARDSASTDTQYF
TRBV7-9	TRBJ1-2	18	CASSSQISRGTTNYGYTF
TRBV7-6	TRBJ2-5	15	CASRGVRGALGSQYF
TRBV19	TRBJ1-5	13	CASSLTDNQPQHF
TRBV5-4	TRBJ2-7	16	CASSLKGGGSSYEQYF
TRBV19	TRBJ1-5	16	CASSLGAVNSNQPQHF
TRBV7-6	TRBJ2-3	15	CASSWTGDSTDTQYF
TRBV10-3	TRBJ2-7	14	CAISEGTGALEQYF
TRBV9	TRBJ2-3	16	CASSGGLGFGTDTQYF
TRBV5-8	TRBJ2-3	13	CASSLKGADTQYF
TRBV6-5	TRBJ2-3	11	CASSYLDTQYF
TRBV2	TRBJ2-3	12	CAGSVTTDTQYF
TRBV29-1	TRBJ2-7	13	CSGGQGAFYEQYF
TRBV6-6	TRBJ2-7	16	CASIGTSGRRSYEQYF
TRBV5-1	TRBJ2-1	15	CASSLVAGGYNEQFF
TRBV27	TRBJ1-2	12	CASSLSGVDYTF
TRBV28	TRBJ2-1	13	CASRNPQGDEQFF
TRBV5-4	TRBJ2-2	15	CASSLAGPDTGELFF
TRBV4-1	TRBJ2-7	15	CASSQDRGQSIEQYF
TRBV4-1	TRBJ2-3	14	CASKTEQGDDTQYF
TRBV7-9	TRBJ2-5	16	CASSLPLAGEGETQYF
TRBV9	TRBJ2-1	18	CASSGLDIAGGNYNEQFF
TRBV5-1	TRBJ1-2	16	CASSLEGQGRGYGYTF
TRBV6-5	TRBJ2-5	14	CASSYSRGQETQYF
TRBV28	TRBJ1-2	13	CASNPGQNYGYTF
TRBV30	TRBJ1-5	13	CAWSVQFNQPQHF
TRBV27	TRBJ2-3	14	CASSQGQGDDTQYF
TRBV5-1	TRBJ2-5	17	CASSLEPGRASVETQYF
TRBV27	TRBJ2-7	14	CASSVTGSYHEQYF
TRBV18	TRBJ1-2	13	CASSPIQHEGYTF
TRBV7-2	TRBJ1-2	13	CASSLAWSGGYTF
TRBV5-1	TRBJ2-1	16	CASSLGGTGNNNEQFF
TRBV28	TRBJ2-1	15	CASSGWGGPLDEQFF
TRBV7-9	TRBJ1-3	17	CASSLNEYSFSGNTIYF
TRBV4-1	TRBJ2-2	12	CASSQSSGELFF
TRBV10-3	TRBJ1-5	13	CAIRNRVNQPQHF
TRBV5-6	TRBJ1-3	14	CASSFGESGNTIYF
TRBV5-4	TRBJ2-3	13	CASSRTEQGAQYF
TRBV18	TRBJ1-2	15	CASSPPSAGNYGYTF
TRBV5-4	TRBJ1-1	15	CASSFDGGYYTEAFF
TRBV30	TRBJ1-1	15	CAWKQGGRMNTEAFF